This TCR beta chain was recovered during a study of OX40 agonist ivuxolimab in advanced cancers. At the level of the study: Three patients had partial responses: one hepatocellular carcinoma, two cutaneous melanoma. General study findings and limits: Clonal expansion from baseline to week 6 occurred in both CD4+ and CD8+ T cells.

Germline V gene lookup returns CDR1 MNHEY and CDR2 SVGAGI. J gave up 7 bases and V 4 bases, and 10 bases lay outside the gene matches. This CDR3 spans 16 amino acids. Patients were excluded for autoimmune disease history or systemic immunosuppression. Peripheral blood came from all dose cohorts at three timepoints. Note on this clone: The target antigen is unknown.

Profiled with immunoSEQ multiplex PCR; TCRdb holds only in-frame clones, not every one. The sample lists 75,000 to 100,000 clones; about 86% were seen once. The sample in question was CD4+ or CD8+ T cells sorted from blood, obtained in a trial of the OX40 agonist ivuxolimab. The rearrangement joins TRBV6-5 to TRBJ1-6, with 7 bases matching TRBD1. The receptor was isolated from an adult with an advanced solid tumor such as melanoma, head and neck, liver or kidney cancer. The CDR3 nucleotides read TGTGCCAGCAGTTCTCTTTTGACAGGGCCAAATTCACCCCTCCACTTT. This codes for CASSSLLTGPNSPLHF.